The 23 T cell receptor beta chains given below trace back to one sample, sequenced in a study of PD-1 blockade in mismatch repair-deficient tumors. Repertoires were generated with immunoSEQ multiplex PCR, while TCRdb's copy carries only in-frame clones and drops some. The sample holds around 51,000 clones, over 70% seen once. The sequences come from peripheral blood, collected 20 weeks after starting pembrolizumab. These receptors all come from an adult with mismatch repair-deficient cancer.

The V call is TRBV7-2, the J call TRBJ1-4, with D possibly being TRBD1 (6 bases). Germline CDR1 SGHTA, CDR2 FQGNSA. The CDR3 contains 13 residues. V was shortened by 2 bases and J by 14 bases, with 15 bases between the two germline ends. The CDR3 is CASSLRLRTELFF. For the CDR3, the DNA is TGTGCCAGCAGCTTAAGGTTGCGGACAGAGCTGTTTTTT. Full variable domain (remainder filled in from reference TRBV7-2 and TRBJ1-4): GAGVSQSPSNKVTEKGKDVELRCDPISGHTALYWYRQSLGQGLEFLIYFQGNSAPDKSGLPSDRFSAERTGGSVSTLTIQRTQQEDSAVYLCASSLRLRTELFFGSGTQLSVL.

This clone has a single count. J is TRBJ1-3 and V is TRBV2, with TRBD1 identical over 7 bases. The CDR3 is made up of 15 amino acids. The junction had 5 bases not matched to a gene; V was cut back by 6 bases and J by 0 bases. Germline lookup yields CDR1 SNHLY and CDR2 FYNNEI. In DNA form, the CDR3 reads TGTGCCAGCAGCCAACAGGGGAGCTCTGGAAACACCATATATTTT. Amino acid sequence: CASSQQGSSGNTIYF.

This clone was observed a few times. The genes are TRBV19 and TRBJ2-7; no clear D. Deletions cut 6 bases from V and 2 bases from J, with 5 bases between. CDR1 is LNHDA, CDR2 SQIVND, per germline (reference sequence). The CDR3 extends over 11 amino acids. CDR3 in DNA: TGTGCCAGTAGCGGCCCCTACGAGCAGTACTTC. It specifies CASSGPYEQYF.

The CDR3 DNA reads as TGCAGTGCTAGAGAGGTGACAGGGGCTTTCTTT. This encodes CSAREVTGAFF. The chain recombines TRBV20-1 with TRBJ1-1; 7 bases match TRBD1. The length of the CDR3 is 11 residues. J gave up 11 bases and V 0 bases, and 3 bases lay outside the gene matches. Germline-derived CDR1 and CDR2 are DFQATT and SNEGSKA (reference sequence).

V is TRBV4-3 and J is TRBJ2-4, with D unclear. This CDR3 region has 14 residues. V lost 0 bases to trimming and J lost 4 bases, with 7 bases between them. Germline CDR1 reads LGHNA; CDR2 reads YSLEER. The CDR3 nucleotides are TGCGCCAGCAGCCAAGAATATGCGAAAAACATTCAGTACTTC. This gives the protein CASSQEYAKNIQYF.

This chain uses TRBV6-6 with TRBJ1-3; 9 bases are shared with TRBD1. Unmatched junction bases numbered 5, after V lost 4 bases and J lost 4 bases. Germline CDR1 and CDR2: MNHNY and SVGAGI (reference sequence). This CDR3 spans 15 amino acids. CDR3 DNA: TGTGCCAGCAGTTCCTTCGGACAGGGGGGAAACACCATATATTTT. Its protein product is CASSSFGQGGNTIYF.

The chain employs TRBV19 and TRBJ2-7; 7 bases are shared with TRBD1. This CDR3 has 15 amino acids. Germline-derived CDR1 and CDR2 are LNHDA and SQIVND (reference sequence). J gave up 2 bases and V 6 bases, and 10 bases lay outside the gene matches. DNA for the CDR3: TGTGCCAGTAGCCTCCCCGGGACAGTCGCCTACGAGCAGTACTTC. It is translated as CASSLPGTVAYEQYF.

Only one count was recorded for this clone. The rearrangement uses TRBV10-3 and TRBJ1-2; the D is unclear. The CDR3 is made up of 12 amino acids. Germline-derived CDR1 and CDR2 are ENHRY and SYGVKD. The V and J ends lost 3 bases and 5 bases respectively, with 7 bases between them. This CDR3 reads CAISDDSYGYTF. For the CDR3, the DNA is TGTGCCATCAGTGATGACTCTTATGGCTACACCTTC.

V and J are TRBV7-9 and TRBJ1-2, with TRBD1 matching 7 bases. V lost 4 bases, J lost 4 bases, and 12 bases stayed unmatched. The CDR3 contains 16 residues. The germline gives CDR1 SEHNR, CDR2 FQNEAQ (reference sequence). CDR3 sequence reads: CASSSLTGENSYGYTF. For the CDR3, the DNA is TGTGCCAGCAGCTCTCTAACAGGGGAGAACTCCTATGGCTACACCTTC. The full variable domain, in which reference TRBV7-9 and TRBJ1-2 provide the parts outside the CDR3, is DTGVSQNPRHKITKRGQNVTFRCDPISEHNRLYWYRQTLGQGPEFLTYFQNEAQLEKSRLLSDRFSAERPKGSFSTLEIQRTEQGDSAMYLCASSSLTGENSYGYTFGSGTRLTVV.

This sequence joins TRBV7-2 and TRBJ1-1, with TRBD1 identical over 10 bases. This CDR3 comprises 15 residues. Unmatched junction bases numbered 6, after V lost 2 bases and J lost 6 bases. Germline CDR1 and CDR2: SGHTA and FQGNSA. The chain's CDR3 is CASSLWGTGESEAFF. The CDR3 DNA reads TGTGCCAGCAGCTTATGGGGGACAGGGGAGTCTGAAGCTTTCTTT.

This clone has a handful of counts. The CDR3, as DNA: TGTGCCAGCAGTGACGGGGACTCCTACGAGCAGTACTTC. Protein: CASSDGDSYEQYF. The chain recombines TRBV6-4 with TRBJ2-7; D is undetermined. Germline CDR1 MRHNA, CDR2 SNTAGT. The CDR3 contains 13 residues. V shed 2 bases and J shed 0 bases, with 5 bases lying between them.

This rearrangement joins TRBV28 to TRBJ2-2; D remains unclear. The CDR3 runs to 11 residues. CDR1 is MDHEN, CDR2 SYDVKM, per germline. Trimming removed 10 bases from V and 6 bases from J, with 9 bases in between. The CDR3 spells CATGPAGELFF. The CDR3 bases are TGTGCCACCGGCCCCGCCGGGGAGCTGTTTTTT.

The chain uses TRBV30 and TRBJ2-7; the D is unclear. Trimming shortened V by 1 base and J by 12 bases, and 16 bases separated the two germline ends. The length of the CDR3 is 12 residues. The V gene's germline CDR1 is GTSNPN and CDR2 SVGIG (reference sequence). The CDR3 nucleotides read TGTGCCTGGAGTGCCGAGGACGGCCCGAGGTACTTC. Protein sequence: CAWSAEDGPRYF.

V gene TRBV7-8 combines with J gene TRBJ2-3, with 10 bases lining up with TRBD1. This CDR3 contains 21 residues. V trimming: 3 bases; J trimming: 4 bases; junction bases outside the gene matches: 22. CDR1 is SGHVS and CDR2 is FQNEAQ in the germline V gene. CDR3 nucleotides: TGTGCCAGCAGCTTCTTCCTCCTGGACAGGGGGTTCGGGGCACAGCCAGATACGCAGTATTTT. Translation gives CASSFFLLDRGFGAQPDTQYF.

This chain uses TRBV14 with TRBJ1-2; D is ambiguous. In germline, CDR1 is SGHDN, CDR2 FVKESK. V shed 0 bases and J shed 8 bases, with 16 bases lying between them. The CDR3 length is 15 residues. The CDR3 is CASSQDLPGEEGYTF. As DNA, the CDR3 is TGTGCCAGCAGCCAAGATCTTCCCGGGGAGGAGGGCTACACCTTC.

The V and J genes are TRBV5-4 and TRBJ2-7, with TRBD1 matching 7 bases. The germline gives CDR1 SGHNT, CDR2 YYREEE (reference sequence). With V trimmed by 4 bases and J by 1 base, 11 bases remained unmatched. The CDR3 length is 16 residues. In DNA form, the CDR3 reads TGTGCCAGCAGCCAAGCCTCCGGACAGGCGTCCTACGAGCAGTACTTC. Encoded protein: CASSQASGQASYEQYF.

The CDR3 spells CASNMDRSYEQYF. CDR3 nucleotides: TGTGCCAGCAACATGGACCGCTCCTACGAGCAGTACTTC. This chain connects TRBV7-8 to TRBJ2-7; D uncertain. V gave up 7 bases and J gave up 0 bases, with 10 bases separating them. The CDR3 runs 13 residues. Germline CDR1 and CDR2: SGHVS and FQNEAQ.

The J gene is TRBJ2-7, the V gene TRBV7-6; 11 positions match TRBD2. Germline V lookup: CDR1 SGHVS, CDR2 FNYEAQ. There are 18 residues in the CDR3. V gave up 5 bases and J gave up 3 bases; unmatched junction bases: 15. The chain's CDR3 is CASSPRILTSGILYEQYF. CDR3 DNA sequence: TGTGCCAGCAGCCCCCGTATCTTGACTAGCGGGATTCTCTACGAGCAGTACTTC.

The gene calls are TRBV6-6 and TRBJ2-7; 8 bases align to TRBD2. With 0 bases clipped from V and 3 bases from J, the junction kept 7 bases outside the gene matches. Per the germline V gene, CDR1 is MNHNY and CDR2 is SVGAGI (reference sequence). This CDR3 is 16 amino acids long. The CDR3 is CASSYSPGLVDYEQYF. The CDR3 DNA follows: TGTGCCAGCAGTTACTCCCCGGGACTAGTGGACTACGAGCAGTACTTC.

The V gene is TRBV29-1, the J gene TRBJ2-5, with D possibly TRBD1 on 5 matching bases. The CDR3 sequence is 13 residues long. CDR1 is SQVTM, CDR2 ANQGSEA, per germline. Trimming shortened V by 1 base and J by 2 bases, and 8 bases separated the two germline ends. CDR3 in DNA: TGCAGCGTTGAAGGGACAAGACAAGAGACCCAGTACTTC. It translates to CSVEGTRQETQYF.

This clone occurred once. The genes are TRBV10-2 and TRBJ1-1; perhaps TRBD1 as D (6 bases). In germline, CDR1 is WSHSY, CDR2 SAAADI. The CDR3 is 13 residues long. Trimming cost V 3 bases and J 3 bases, with 8 bases left between them. In DNA, the CDR3 is TGCGCCAGCAGTGAAAACAGGGACACTGAAGCTTTCTTT. It translates to CASSENRDTEAFF.

The J gene is TRBJ1-1, the V gene TRBV5-4; D perhaps matches TRBD1 (5 bases). Germline CDR1 SGHNT, CDR2 YYREEE (reference sequence). The CDR3 is 15 residues long. Trimming left V 1 base short and J 0 bases short, with 10 bases between. The CDR3: CASSLPGGVNTEAFF. The CDR3 coding sequence is TGTGCCAGCAGCTTGCCGGGGGGGGTGAACACTGAAGCTTTCTTT.

J is TRBJ2-2 and V is TRBV19; 9 bases line up with TRBD1. The CDR3 is made up of 16 amino acids. Germline V gene sequence: CDR1 LNHDA, CDR2 SQIVND (reference sequence). V lost 4 bases, J lost 6 bases, and 9 bases stayed unmatched. In DNA form, the CDR3 reads TGTGCCAGTAGTACAACCGGGACAGGGTCCCCCGGGGAGCTGTTTTTT. It codes for CASSTTGTGSPGELFF.